This TCR beta chain was sequenced in a study of identical twins. Overall study results and limits: Cord blood's abundant beta clonotypes had fewer insertions, unlike memory repertoires.

Unique molecular identifiers were in the cDNA, with template-switch universal primer binding. TCRdb reanalysed the 5' RACE reads using MiXCR and keeps one entry per CDR3 protein. The sample shows 550,000 to 700,000 distinct CDR3 sequences, approximately 10% of them seen only once. CDR3 length equals 16 residues. The germline V and J ends were trimmed by 6 bases and 6 bases, with 22 bases remaining between them. Germline lookup yields CDR1 LNHNV and CDR2 YYDKDF (reference sequence). Every sampled donor was Caucasian and healthy. This clonotype was recorded at least ten times. Its cognate antigen is unknown. The data were also submitted as part of a second study, on yellow fever vaccine responses in identical twins.

The J gene is TRBJ2-3, the V gene TRBV15; maybe TRBD1 (6 bases). The material sequenced was PBMCs. The clonotype was recovered from a young woman in good health. DNA of the CDR3: TGTGCCACCAGTCCGATCCAGGGGAATAGTCGCGATACGCAGTATTTT. It yields the protein CATSPIQGNSRDTQYF.